The clone carrying this T cell receptor beta chain was observed at least ten times. The antigen is not known. V shed 6 bases and J shed 1 base, with 10 bases lying between them. This CDR3 is built from 13 residues. Per germline, CDR1 LGHDT and CDR2 YNNKEL (reference sequence). The sample originates from a study of CD8 T cells in ankylosing spondylitis. Preparation of TCR beta libraries was done by quantitative 5'-RACE with molecular barcodes. TCRdb independently ran MiXCR on the 5' RACE reads; one entry per CDR3 protein. The sample shows some 30,000 distinct CDR3 sequences, 6.5% to 9% of them seen only once. Study observations and caveats: Apparently characteristic of ankylosing spondylitis blood was a TCR beta motif (roughly eight highly homologous variants).

Sequenced sample: blood, either unsorted or a sorted T cell fraction (not recorded which). This rearrangement joins TRBV3-1 to TRBJ2-7; D perhaps matches TRBD2 (6 bases). The sequence derives from a male donor with ankylosing spondylitis or in good health (not recorded which). This CDR3 reads CASSTRGSYEQYF. Here the CDR3 DNA reads TGTGCCAGCAGTACCCGGGGGTCCTACGAGCAGTACTTC.